This TCR beta chain was recovered during a study of T cell responses to AZD1222 COVID-19 vaccine. TCRdb's copy holds only in-frame clones and misses some; the assay was immunoSEQ multiplex PCR. This table has approximately 180,000 clones, over 80% appearing once. For this clone: The antigen is not known.

Findings and limits, study-wide: It was only a handful of AZD1222 recipients who were seropositive at baseline. It should be noted that donors were predominantly white British and more often female, and clonal diversity was possibly underestimated. Following two doses of AZD1222, Spike-specific TCR breadth and depth rose. Spike-spanning, vaccine-associated CD4 TCRs were dominant at 160-218 and 743-854.

The germline gives CDR1 KGHSH, CDR2 LQKENI. V lost 6 bases, J lost 1 base, and 12 bases lay in between. CDR3 length: 14 residues. This TCR was sampled from an adult who received the MenACWY meningococcal vaccine as a control. The source material was peripheral blood, sampled 28 days after the second dose of the MenACWY control vaccine. The chain is built from TRBV18 and TRBJ1-1; D remains ambiguous. The CDR3 nucleotides are TGTGCCAGCTCCCTGCAGACGAGGAACACTGAAGCTTTCTTT. It yields the protein CASSLQTRNTEAFF. Complete variable domain (other parts from reference TRBV18 and TRBJ1-1): NAGVMQNPRHLVRRRGQEARLRCSPMKGHSHVYWYRQLPEEGLKFMVYLQKENIIDESGMPKERFSAEFPKEGPSILRIQQVVRGDSAAYFCASSLQTRNTEAFFGQGTRLTVV.